The TCR beta chain described here comes from a study of T cell responses to AZD1222 COVID-19 vaccine. Findings of the study overall: White British ancestry dominated among donors, who included more females, and clonal diversity was possibly underestimated. Only a handful of AZD1222 recipients, about six in all, had baseline seropositivity. Recipients of two AZD1222 doses showed rising Spike-specific TCR breadth and depth.

Measured with immunoSEQ multiplex PCR; TCRdb has only the in-frame clones, and not every one. The sample lists over 150,000 clones, roughly nine tenths seen once, with about 4.5% in the top ten. Comment on this clone: Its antigen remains unidentified.

Germline CDR1 and CDR2: LGHDT and YNNKEL (reference sequence). With 7 bases removed from V and 7 bases from J, the gap between germline ends came to 13 bases. The CDR3 loop spans 12 amino acids. Sample: peripheral blood, taken on day 0 of MenACWY control vaccination. The chain links TRBV3-1 (or the pseudogene TRBV3-2) to TRBJ1-2; D might be TRBD1 (5 bases). The TCR was taken from an adult in good health. CDR3 loop: CASTYPGGGYTF. The CDR3 nucleotides read TGTGCCAGCACTTATCCCGGGGGTGGCTACACCTTC.